This T cell receptor beta chain was identified during a study of T cell repertoires in cytomegalovirus infection. Across the whole study: Indicated by public TCR beta signatures were CMV infection and matching HLA type.

The length of the CDR3 is 14 residues. Trimming took 5 bases from V and 6 from J, leaving 16 bases between them. The germline CDR1 and CDR2 sequences are LGHNA and YSLEER. MiXCR was run by TCRdb on the reads, yielding one entry per CDR3 protein. Of more than 150,000 distinct CDR3 sequences detected, approximately 17% appear once; the ten largest clones hold around 20%. Whole-study results and caveats: Predominance within the ex vivo response was attributable to HLA-C-restricted CMV-specific TCR beta clonotypes.

There are many counts of this clonotype. Its specificity is unknown. The clonotype was recovered from a human donor in good health (CMV status not recorded). Some clones in this sample may be carry-over from other donors' samples. Sequencing was carried out using CD8+ T cells from PBMCs. This chain uses TRBV4-3 with TRBJ1-2; a weak D match, TRBD1 (5 bases). Here the CDR3 reads CASSFYGTKDGYTF. DNA of the CDR3: TGCGCCAGCAGCTTTTACGGGACCAAGGATGGCTACACCTTC.